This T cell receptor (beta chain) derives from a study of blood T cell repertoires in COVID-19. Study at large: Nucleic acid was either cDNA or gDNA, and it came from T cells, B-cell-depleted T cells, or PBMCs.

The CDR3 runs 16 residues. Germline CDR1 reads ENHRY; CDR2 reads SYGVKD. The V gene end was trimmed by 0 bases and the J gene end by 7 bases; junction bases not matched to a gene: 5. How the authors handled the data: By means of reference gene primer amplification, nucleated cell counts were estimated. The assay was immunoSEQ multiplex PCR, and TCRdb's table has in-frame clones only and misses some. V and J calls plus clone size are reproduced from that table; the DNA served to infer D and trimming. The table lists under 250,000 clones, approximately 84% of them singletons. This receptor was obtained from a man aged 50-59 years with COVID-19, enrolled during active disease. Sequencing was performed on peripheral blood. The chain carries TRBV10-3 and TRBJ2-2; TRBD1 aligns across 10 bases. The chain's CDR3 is CAISESTGQGFGELFF. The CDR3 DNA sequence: TGTGCCATCAGTGAGTCAACGGGACAGGGGTTCGGGGAGCTGTTTTTT.